These T cell receptor beta chains were read from a single sample in a study of blood T cell repertoires in COVID-19. Some clones are missing from TCRdb's copy, which holds only in-frame ones; the method was immunoSEQ multiplex PCR. The repertoire holds approximately 100,000 clones, with roughly 80% as singletons. Sequenced material: peripheral blood. These receptors were obtained from a man in his 70s with active or convalescent COVID-19. Both conserved end residues are part of each CDR3. Fields, in order: V gene, clone size, D gene, J gene, CDR3 DNA, CDR3 protein. The D gene is left open where the match is weak. Clone size is stated in some rows and not others, as once, few, many or a class when expanded.

TRBV7-2	NA	NA	TRBJ1-5	TGTGCCAGCAGCTTGGGGCTCGCTCAGCCCCAGCATTTT	CASSLGLAQPQHF
TRBV9	NA	NA	TRBJ1-2	TGTGCCAGCAGCGTAGATAGGTCGACTCCTAACTATGGCTACACCTTC	CASSVDRSTPNYGYTF
TRBV15	NA	TRBD1	TRBJ1-5	TGTGCCACCAGCTTGACAGGGGAACAGCCCCAGCATTTT	CATSLTGEQPQHF
TRBV24-1	NA	TRBD2	TRBJ2-3	TGTGCCACCAGTGGGGCGGGAGGGCCTGGAGATACGCAGTATTTT	CATSGAGGPGDTQYF
TRBV7-2	NA	TRBD1	TRBJ2-1	TGTGCCAGCAGCCCACCCCGGGGACAGGGGTACAATGAGCAGTTCTTC	CASSPPRGQGYNEQFF
TRBV6-5	NA	NA	TRBJ1-1	TGTGCCAGCATTCCGAATCAAGCGAACACTGAAGCTTTCTTT	CASIPNQANTEAFF
TRBV9	NA	TRBD2	TRBJ2-5	TGTGCCAGCAGCCCACGTCCTAGCGGGGGGGAGACCCAGTACTTC	CASSPRPSGGETQYF
TRBV5-8	NA	NA	TRBJ1-2	TGTGCCAGCAGCTTGAAGAGGGTGGATTATAACTATGGCTACACCTTC	CASSLKRVDYNYGYTF
TRBV28	NA	NA	TRBJ2-3	TGTGCCAGCAGTTTTCAAGGGTTCGGGGGAGATACGCAGTATTTT	CASSFQGFGGDTQYF
TRBV28	once	TRBD1	TRBJ2-7	TGTGCCAGCAGCACCGCCGATGGACAGGGCCTAGCCTACGAGCAGTACTTC	CASSTADGQGLAYEQYF
TRBV20-1	NA	TRBD1	TRBJ1-1	TGCAGTGCTATAGGGACAGGGGAAGCTTTCTTT	CSAIGTGEAFF
TRBV7-9	few	TRBD1	TRBJ2-5	TGTGCCAGCAGCCTCGGGACAGGGGGCCAAGAGACCCAGTACTTC	CASSLGTGGQETQYF
TRBV12-3/TRBV12-4	NA	NA	TRBJ1-1	TGTGCCAGCAGTTTAAGGCGGGGGACTGAAGCTTTCTTT	CASSLRRGTEAFF
TRBV5-1	few	NA	TRBJ1-5	TGCGCCAGCAGCTTGGAGCCAGGGCGGCAGCCCCAGCATTTT	CASSLEPGRQPQHF
TRBV5-8	NA	NA	TRBJ2-1	TGTGCCAGCAGCTTGGGCTGGGAGAGTGGCAATGAGCAGTTCTTC	CASSLGWESGNEQFF
TRBV7-2	NA	TRBD2	TRBJ2-1	TGTGCCAGCAGCTTGACCGGGGGGAACCTCTACAATGAGCAGTTCTTC	CASSLTGGNLYNEQFF
TRBV28	NA	TRBD1	TRBJ1-5	TGTGCCAGCAGTTTGGGACAGGGATTTAGCAATCAGCCCCAGCATTTT	CASSLGQGFSNQPQHF
TRBV9	NA	NA	TRBJ1-6	TGTGCCAGCAGCGTTACACAGGATAATTCACCCCTCCACTTT	CASSVTQDNSPLHF
TRBV10-3	NA	TRBD2	TRBJ2-1	TGTGCCATCAGTCCGGGACTAGACGGCAATGAGCAGTTCTTC	CAISPGLDGNEQFF
TRBV10-1	NA	TRBD2	TRBJ2-7	TGCGCCAGGCTTACTAGCGGGGGGACCTCCTACGAGCAGTACTTC	CARLTSGGTSYEQYF
TRBV10-2	NA	NA	TRBJ2-7	TGCGCCAGCAGTGAATTGGAAGGGGCCCACGAGCAGTACTTC	CASSELEGAHEQYF
TRBV6-5	NA	TRBD1	TRBJ2-1	TGTGCCAGCAGTTTCGACAGGGACAATGAGCAGTTCTTC	CASSFDRDNEQFF
TRBV10-3	NA	TRBD1	TRBJ2-7	TGTGCCATCAGTGTTGGGACAGGGGGCTTCGACGAGCAGTACTTC	CAISVGTGGFDEQYF
TRBV3-1/TRBV3-2	NA	NA	TRBJ2-5	TGTGCCAGCAGCCAACGACAGGTCCAAGAGACCCAGTACTTC	CASSQRQVQETQYF
TRBV19	NA	TRBD2	TRBJ2-7	TGTGCCAGTAGTACTAGCGGGAACTCCTACGAGCAGTACTTC	CASSTSGNSYEQYF
TRBV19	few	TRBD1	TRBJ1-1	TGTGCCAGTAACCTTCCGGGACAGGGTAGATTTGAAGCTTTCTTT	CASNLPGQGRFEAFF
TRBV27	NA	NA	TRBJ1-5	TGTGCCAGCAGTTTATCTCGGACAGCAGATAGCAATCAGCCCCAGCATTTT	CASSLSRTADSNQPQHF
TRBV5-1	NA	TRBD1	TRBJ2-7	TGCGCCAGCAGCCTACCACCGGGACAGGGCTCCTACGAGCAGTACTTC	CASSLPPGQGSYEQYF
TRBV5-4	NA	NA	TRBJ2-7	TGTGCCAGCAGCTTCGAACCGGACACGTCCTACGAGCAGTACTTC	CASSFEPDTSYEQYF
TRBV27	NA	TRBD1	TRBJ2-5	TGTGCCAGCGGGGGACAGGGGAGAGAGACCCAGTACTTC	CASGGQGRETQYF
TRBV11-2	NA	NA	TRBJ1-1	TGTGCCAGCAGCTTAGGGGCACTGAACACTGAAGCTTTCTTT	CASSLGALNTEAFF
TRBV5-4	NA	TRBD1	TRBJ1-6	TGTGCCACCGAATCCGGGACAGGGGCCTCGAGCTCCTATAATTCACCCCTCCACTTT	CATESGTGASSSYNSPLHF
TRBV11-2	NA	NA	TRBJ2-1	TGTGCCAGCAGCCGGGCGAGGACGGGGGTGGGATACAATGAGCAGTTCTTC	CASSRARTGVGYNEQFF
TRBV5-1	NA	NA	TRBJ1-1	TGCGCCAGCAGCTTGACAGAGAGTGACACTGAAGCTTTCTTT	CASSLTESDTEAFF
TRBV30	few	NA	TRBJ2-7	TGTGCCTGGAGTCCGAAAACAGGTACCTACGAGCAGTACTTC	CAWSPKTGTYEQYF
TRBV9	NA	NA	TRBJ1-5	TGTGCCAGCAGCGTAGAGCTGAATCAGCCCCAGCATTTT	CASSVELNQPQHF
TRBV4-2	NA	TRBD2	TRBJ2-7	TGTGCCAGCAGCCAAGACTCTAGCGGGTCCGTTTCCTACGAGCAGTACTTC	CASSQDSSGSVSYEQYF
TRBV28	NA	NA	TRBJ1-6	TGTGCCAGCAGTCCAAGACGGCGGTTGAGTTCACCCCTCCACTTT	CASSPRRRLSSPLHF
TRBV24-1	NA	NA	TRBJ2-2	TGTGCCACCAGTGATTTCGTGGGGGGAGCCGGGGAGCTGTTTTTT	CATSDFVGGAGELFF
TRBV5-4	NA	NA	TRBJ1-1	TGTGCCAGCAGCTTGGCCGTGGGGGGTGGAGGGACTGAAGCTTTCTTT	CASSLAVGGGGTEAFF
TRBV10-1	once	TRBD2	TRBJ2-3	TGCGCCAGCAGTGAGGCTAGCGGGGTGACAGATACGCAGTATTTT	CASSEASGVTDTQYF
TRBV7-9	NA	NA	TRBJ1-1	TGTGCCAGCAGCTTAGGAGGAGGAATAGCTTTCTTT	CASSLGGGIAFF
TRBV5-5	NA	TRBD1	TRBJ1-5	TGTGCCAGCAGCTCGGACAGGGGGAATCAGCCCCAGCATTTT	CASSSDRGNQPQHF
TRBV5-1	NA	TRBD1	TRBJ2-7	TGCGCCAGCAGCTTTACCGGGACAGGGGTCCACGAGCAGTACTTC	CASSFTGTGVHEQYF
TRBV30	NA	NA	TRBJ1-5	TGTGCCTGGAGTAAAGGAGGGGACCAGCCCCAGCATTTT	CAWSKGGDQPQHF
TRBV5-1	NA	NA	TRBJ1-1	TGCGCCAGCAGCCCTACGCGGACAGAGGCCACTGAAGCTTTCTTT	CASSPTRTEATEAFF
TRBV7-2	NA	NA	TRBJ1-1	TGTGCCAGCAGCTCTCGACAGCTTGAAGCTTTCTTT	CASSSRQLEAFF
TRBV15	NA	NA	TRBJ1-5	TGTGCCACCAGCCCCAACGGCGGGGGCAATCAGCCCCAGCATTTT	CATSPNGGGNQPQHF
TRBV5-8	NA	NA	TRBJ1-1	TGTGCCAGCAGCAACAGATGGTATGAAGCTTTCTTT	CASSNRWYEAFF
TRBV7-3	NA	TRBD2	TRBJ2-3	TGTGCCAGCAGCTTACGTCCAGCGGGGGGCGCCGGAGATACGCAGTATTTT	CASSLRPAGGAGDTQYF
TRBV4-2	NA	TRBD2	TRBJ2-7	TGTGCCAGCAGCCAAGGGTTAGCGGGAGCGCAAGAGCAGTACTTC	CASSQGLAGAQEQYF
TRBV18	once	TRBD1	TRBJ1-1	TGTGCCAGCTCACCTGTAAGGGGGCAGGGGCCTGAAGCTTTCTTT	CASSPVRGQGPEAFF
TRBV28	NA	NA	TRBJ1-2	TGTGCCAGCAGTCAACTGGGAGCAGGGGTAGACGGCTACACCTTC	CASSQLGAGVDGYTF
TRBV30	NA	NA	TRBJ2-1	TGTGCCTGGGGAGGAGCGGGTGGGCAGTTCTTC	CAWGGAGGQFF
TRBV19	few	NA	TRBJ2-1	TGTGCCAGTAGTATCCGACGACAGGACAATGAGCAGTTCTTC	CASSIRRQDNEQFF
TRBV19	NA	NA	TRBJ2-1	TGTGCCAGTAGCCCTGGGGGCCGCAGTAACAATGAGCAGTTCTTC	CASSPGGRSNNEQFF
TRBV7-2	few	NA	TRBJ1-2	TGTGCCAGCAGCTTGGGCAGGAACTATGGCTACACCTTC	CASSLGRNYGYTF
TRBV6-6	NA	TRBD1	TRBJ2-5	TGTGCCAGCAGTTACGGCCGGGACAGGGAAGAGTACTTC	CASSYGRDREEYF
TRBV19	NA	NA	TRBJ2-2	TGTGCCAGTAGTATGCAGGGGCCCGGGGAGCTGTTTTTT	CASSMQGPGELFF
TRBV11-2	NA	NA	TRBJ1-3	TGTGCCAGCAGCTTAGGTACGGACGACAGACCCTCTGGAAACACCATATATTTT	CASSLGTDDRPSGNTIYF